The TCR beta chain described here comes from a study of cytomegalovirus exposure and HLA in healthy donors. PCR employed 60 Vbeta and 13 Jbeta primers. Sequencing used immunoSEQ multiplex PCR; TCRdb keeps in-frame clones, though not all of them. The sample lists around 190,000 clones; around 81% were seen once. Study-wide results and limits: Association with HLA alleles at 0.05 false discovery rate was found for around 15,000 TCR beta sequences in a later analysis.

This clone was detected only once. The antigen remains undetermined. CDR3 length: 17 residues. The germline CDR1 and CDR2 sequences are MGHDK and SYGVNS. J gave up 5 bases and V 1 base, and 8 bases lay outside the gene matches. This receptor was taken from a man between 18 and 29 years old in good health and CMV-seronegative. The material sequenced was PBMCs. The rearrangement links TRBV25-1 to TRBJ2-1; 10 bases are shared with TRBD1. The CDR3 here is CASSEWEGGTGDNEQFF. CDR3 bases: TGTGCCAGCAGTGAATGGGAGGGTGGGACAGGGGACAATGAGCAGTTCTTC. The full variable domain, in which reference TRBV25-1 and TRBJ2-1 provide the parts outside the CDR3, is EADIYQTPRYLVIGTGKKITLECSQTMGHDKMYWYQQDPGMELHLIHYSYGVNSTEKGDLSSESTVSRIRTEHFPLTLESARPSHTSQYLCASSEWEGGTGDNEQFFGPGTRLTVL.